This note documents a single TCR beta chain sequence. Its antigen is unidentified. These data come from a study of T cells in tuberculosis. Overall study: Within 7 days of starting treatment, or before, PBMC were stored. Study-level results: Active tuberculosis alpha repertoires lay closer to GMM-specific TCRs than controls'.

Indicated time point: new active TB diagnosis, blood taken before or within 7 days of starting treatment. Measured with immunoSEQ multiplex PCR; TCRdb has only the in-frame clones, and not every one. The repertoire consists of roughly 35,000 clones, with about 90% occurring once and the leading ten covering 7%. The length of the CDR3 is 12 residues. Germline CDR1 and CDR2: SNHLY and FYNNEI. J gave up 7 bases and V 9 bases, and 8 bases lay outside the gene matches. The origin of this receptor is an adult with tuberculosis. Some clones in this sample may be carry-over from other donors' samples. The rearrangement uses TRBV2 and TRBJ2-7; 8 bases align to TRBD1. Source: PBMCs, taken at tuberculosis diagnosis. The CDR3 region is CARGRQGQEQYF. The CDR3 nucleotides read TGTGCCAGGGGTCGACAGGGGCAAGAGCAGTACTTC.